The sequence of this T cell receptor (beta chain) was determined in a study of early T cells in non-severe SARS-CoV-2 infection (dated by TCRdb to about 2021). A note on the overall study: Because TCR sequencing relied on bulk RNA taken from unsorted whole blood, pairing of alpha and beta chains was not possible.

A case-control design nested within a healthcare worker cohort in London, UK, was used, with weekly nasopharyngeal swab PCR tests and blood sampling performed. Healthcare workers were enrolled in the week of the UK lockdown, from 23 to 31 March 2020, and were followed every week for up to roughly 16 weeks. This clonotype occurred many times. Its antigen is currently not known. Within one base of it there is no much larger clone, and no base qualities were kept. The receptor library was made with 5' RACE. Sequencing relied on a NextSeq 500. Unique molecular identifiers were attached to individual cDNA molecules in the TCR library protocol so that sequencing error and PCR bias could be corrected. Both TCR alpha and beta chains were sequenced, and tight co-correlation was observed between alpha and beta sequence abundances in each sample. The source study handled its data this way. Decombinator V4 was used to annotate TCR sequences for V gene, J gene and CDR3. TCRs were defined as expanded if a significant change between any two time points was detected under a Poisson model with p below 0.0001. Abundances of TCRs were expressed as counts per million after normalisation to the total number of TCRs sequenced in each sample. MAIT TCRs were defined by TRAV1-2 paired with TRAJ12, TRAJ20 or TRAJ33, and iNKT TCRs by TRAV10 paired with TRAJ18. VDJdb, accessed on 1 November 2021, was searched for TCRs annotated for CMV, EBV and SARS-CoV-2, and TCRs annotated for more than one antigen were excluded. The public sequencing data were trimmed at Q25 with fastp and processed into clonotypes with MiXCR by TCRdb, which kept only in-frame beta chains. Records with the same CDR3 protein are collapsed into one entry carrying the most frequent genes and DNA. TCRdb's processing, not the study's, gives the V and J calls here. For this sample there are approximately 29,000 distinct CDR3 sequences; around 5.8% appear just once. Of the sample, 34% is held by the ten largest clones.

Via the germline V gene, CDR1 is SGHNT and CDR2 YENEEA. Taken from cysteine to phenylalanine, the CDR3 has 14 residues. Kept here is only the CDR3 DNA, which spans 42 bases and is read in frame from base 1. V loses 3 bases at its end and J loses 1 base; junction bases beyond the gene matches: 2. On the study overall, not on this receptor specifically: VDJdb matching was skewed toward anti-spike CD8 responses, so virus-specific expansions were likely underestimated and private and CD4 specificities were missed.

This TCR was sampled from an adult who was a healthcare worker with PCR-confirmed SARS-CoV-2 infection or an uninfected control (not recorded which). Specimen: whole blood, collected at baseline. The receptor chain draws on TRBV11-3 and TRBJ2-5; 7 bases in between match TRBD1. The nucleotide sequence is TGTGCCAGCAGCTTCACAGGGGCCCAAGAGACCCAGTACTTC. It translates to CASSFTGAQETQYF.